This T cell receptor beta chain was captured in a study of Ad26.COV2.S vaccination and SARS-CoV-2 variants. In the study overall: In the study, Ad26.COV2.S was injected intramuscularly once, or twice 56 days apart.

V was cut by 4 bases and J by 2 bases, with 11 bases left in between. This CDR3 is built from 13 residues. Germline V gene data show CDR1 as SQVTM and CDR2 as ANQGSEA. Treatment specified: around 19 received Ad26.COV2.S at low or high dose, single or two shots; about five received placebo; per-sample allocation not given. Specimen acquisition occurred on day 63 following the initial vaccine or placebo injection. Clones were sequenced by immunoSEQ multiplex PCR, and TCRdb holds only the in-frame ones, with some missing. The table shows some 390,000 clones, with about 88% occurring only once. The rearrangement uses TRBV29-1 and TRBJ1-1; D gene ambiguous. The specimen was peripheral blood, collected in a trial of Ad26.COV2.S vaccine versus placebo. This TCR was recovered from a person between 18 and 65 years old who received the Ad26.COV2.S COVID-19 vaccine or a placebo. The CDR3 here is CSVVPPVNTEAFF. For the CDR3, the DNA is TGCAGCGTTGTCCCCCCTGTTAACACTGAAGCTTTCTTT.